This T cell receptor (beta chain) stems from a study of T cells after yellow fever vaccination. Study results and limitations: A weaker but faster secondary response was observed, peaking on day 5 versus 15. A minor fraction of clonotypes spanned both CD4 and CD8 compartments.

With regard to this clonotype: As yet, its antigen is unknown.

Researchers made TCR cDNA using 5'RACE template switching, and this step added a universal primer site and UMIs. TCRdb reprocessed the 5' RACE reads with MiXCR, giving one entry per CDR3 protein. The sample gives 600,000 to 750,000 distinct CDR3 sequences, around 12% of which show up once; 14% to 15% is in the top ten. The CDR3 runs to 15 residues. V was pared by 0 bases and J by 0 bases, with 8 bases between. The germline V gene has CDR1 KGHSH and CDR2 LQKENI. The rearrangement joins TRBV18 to TRBJ2-5, with no clear D. This sample comprised PBMCs, obtained on the day of the yellow fever booster vaccination. This clonotype originated in a man aged 30 to 39 who received the YFV17D yellow fever vaccine. Here the CDR3 reads CASSPPSLYQETQYF. CDR3 sequence (DNA): TGTGCCAGCTCACCACCGTCCCTTTACCAAGAGACCCAGTACTTC.